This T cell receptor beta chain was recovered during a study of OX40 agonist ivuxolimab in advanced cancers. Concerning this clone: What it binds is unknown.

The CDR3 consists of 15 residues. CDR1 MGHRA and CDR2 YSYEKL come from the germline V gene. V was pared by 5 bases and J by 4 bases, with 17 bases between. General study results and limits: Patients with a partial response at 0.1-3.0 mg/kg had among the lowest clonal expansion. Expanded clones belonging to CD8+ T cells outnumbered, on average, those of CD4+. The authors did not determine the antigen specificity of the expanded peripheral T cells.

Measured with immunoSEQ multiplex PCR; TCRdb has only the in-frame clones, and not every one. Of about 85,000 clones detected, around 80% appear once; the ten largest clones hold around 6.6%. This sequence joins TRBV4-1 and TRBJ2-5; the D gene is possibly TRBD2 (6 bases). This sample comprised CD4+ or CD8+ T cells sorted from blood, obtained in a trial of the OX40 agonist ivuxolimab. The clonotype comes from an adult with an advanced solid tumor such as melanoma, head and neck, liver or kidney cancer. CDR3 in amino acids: CASSAGGTRVETQYF. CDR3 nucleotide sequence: TGCGCCAGCAGCGCTGGCGGGACCAGGGTAGAGACCCAGTACTTC.